A single sample is the source of the 8 T cell receptor beta chains below, sequenced in a study of T cells after posttransplantation cyclophosphamide. Some clones are missing from TCRdb's copy, which holds only in-frame ones; the method was immunoSEQ multiplex PCR. The sample shows over 25,000 clones, none of them appearing just once. Source material: PBMCs. The origin of the receptors is a man aged 50-60 years in good health, CMV-negative, and a related stem cell transplant donor.

This clone was recorded many times. This chain uses TRBV29-1 with TRBJ2-7, with 7 nucleotides matching TRBD2. J gave up 6 bases and V 3 bases, and 8 bases lay outside the gene matches. Germline values: CDR1 SQVTM, CDR2 ANQGSEA. The CDR3 totals 13 residues. The CDR3, as DNA: TGCAGCGTTGAGATCTGGTCTAGCGGCGAGCAGTACTTC. Residues: CSVEIWSSGEQYF.

This clone was seen at least ten times. The gene calls are TRBV18 and TRBJ1-1; weak D call: TRBD1 (6 bases). Germline V lookup: CDR1 KGHSH, CDR2 LQKENI. The CDR3 is 13 amino acids. Trimming removed 6 bases from V and 2 bases from J, with 10 bases in between. The CDR3 protein is CASSSGTNTEAFF. CDR3 DNA sequence: TGTGCCAGCTCCTCCGGGACAAACACTGAAGCTTTCTTT.

This clone was seen repeatedly, ten times or more. The rearrangement joins TRBV27 to TRBJ2-2; TRBD1 might be the D (6 bases). This CDR3 has 15 amino acids. Trimming cost V 5 bases and J 6 bases, with 16 bases left between them. Germline CDR1 and CDR2: MNHEY and SMNVEV (reference sequence). CDR3 bases: TGTGCCAGCAGTCCAGGGGATCTATGGGCCGGGGAGCTGTTTTTT. It is translated as CASSPGDLWAGELFF.

This clone was counted at least ten times. The chain employs TRBV18 and TRBJ2-5, with 15 bases matching TRBD2. This CDR3 region has 16 residues. The germline V gene encodes CDR1 KGHSH and CDR2 LQKENI. The V segment lost 5 bases and the J segment 7 bases; nucleotides outside the gene matches: 8. This CDR3 reads CASSSGTSGRIGTQYF. The CDR3 DNA follows: TGTGCCAGCTCATCCGGGACTAGCGGGAGGATTGGGACCCAGTACTTC.

This clone was detected many times. This chain connects TRBV5-1 to TRBJ2-1, with TRBD2 matching over 7 bases. This CDR3 has 17 residues. Germline assignment: CDR1 SGHRS and CDR2 YFSETQ. With 4 bases clipped from V and 6 bases from J, the junction kept 16 bases outside the gene matches. CDR3 nucleotide sequence: TGCGCCAGCAGCGGGGGTCTTAGCGGGTGGGGCTTCAATGAGCAGTTCTTC. Amino acids: CASSGGLSGWGFNEQFF.

This clone has at least ten counts. The chain uses TRBV9 and TRBJ2-1, with a weak D call TRBD1 (5 bases). Deletions cut 4 bases from V and 8 bases from J, with 22 bases between. The germline CDR1 and CDR2 sequences are SGDLS and YYNGEE. The CDR3 length is 16 residues. The DNA for the CDR3 is TGTGCCAGCAGCCCTAGATCGGGTAGGGGAATCGATGAGCAGTTCTTC. Translation: CASSPRSGRGIDEQFF.

This clone was picked up many times. This sequence joins TRBV5-8 and TRBJ2-2; perhaps TRBD2 as D (6 bases). The CDR3 is 15 amino acids. V gave up 0 bases and J gave up 6 bases, with 12 bases separating them. Germline CDR1 and CDR2: SGHTS and YDEGEE. CDR3 amino acids: CASSLASLAAGELFF. DNA of the CDR3: TGTGCCAGCAGCTTGGCCTCACTAGCTGCCGGGGAGCTGTTTTTT.

This clone came up many times. The CDR3 DNA is TGTGCCAGCACTATCGACAGGGTTCGAAACATTCAGTACTTC. Translation: CASTIDRVRNIQYF. The chain has TRBV6-6 and TRBJ2-4; TRBD1 matches 7 bases. Germline loops: CDR1 MNHNY, CDR2 SVGAGI (reference sequence). The CDR3 runs to 14 residues. The V segment lost 7 bases and the J segment 6 bases; nucleotides outside the gene matches: 9.